This TCR beta chain was sequenced during a study of T cell clonality in common variable immunodeficiency. TCRdb keeps only in-frame clones here, not all; method: immunoSEQ multiplex PCR. Observed are more than 65,000 clones, no singletons, with the top ten taking around 0.82%. CDR3 length equals 15 residues. J was trimmed by 3 bases and V by 1 base; bases with no gene match: 3. Germline V gives CDR1 KGHSH, CDR2 LQKENI. This clone was seen repeatedly, ten times or more. From the germline J gene comes the end of the CDR3, since the read stops 3 residues before it. The sample taken for sequencing was peripheral blood mononuclear cells. V and J are TRBV18 and TRBJ2-3; 8 bases are shared with TRBD2. The TCR originated in a person between 18 and 75 years old in good health. This chain's CDR3 is CASSPRSGSTDTQYF. The part of the CDR3 DNA that was read is TGTGCCAGCTCACCACGAAGCGGGAGTACAGATACG.